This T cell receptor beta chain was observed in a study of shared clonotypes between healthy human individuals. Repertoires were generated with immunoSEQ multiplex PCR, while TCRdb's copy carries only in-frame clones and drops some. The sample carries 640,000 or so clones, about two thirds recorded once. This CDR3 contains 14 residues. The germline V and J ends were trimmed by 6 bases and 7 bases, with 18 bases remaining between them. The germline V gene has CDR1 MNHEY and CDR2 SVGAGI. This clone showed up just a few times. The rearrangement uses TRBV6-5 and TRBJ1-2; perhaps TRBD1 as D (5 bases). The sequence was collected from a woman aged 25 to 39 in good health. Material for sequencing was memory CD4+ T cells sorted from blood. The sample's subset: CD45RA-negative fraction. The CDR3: CASSDGRGAGGYTF. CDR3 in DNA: TGTGCCAGCAGCGACGGCCGAGGGGCAGGTGGCTACACCTTC.